This TCR beta chain was identified in a study of blood T cell repertoires in COVID-19. Losses at the gene ends were 4 bases for V and 3 bases for J; bases not matched to a gene: 12. Germline assignment: CDR1 SGHRS and CDR2 YFSETQ. The CDR3 runs to 16 residues. Method: immunoSEQ multiplex PCR; TCRdb's copy keeps in-frame clones and lacks some. This sample has fewer than 700,000 clones, with about 89% found just once. This sequence was found in a woman aged 45-65 years with COVID-19, enrolled during active disease. This sequence joins TRBV5-1 and TRBJ2-5, with 7 bases lining up with TRBD1. What was sequenced was peripheral blood. The CDR3 loop reads CASSRIGTVPKETQYF. As DNA, the CDR3 is TGCGCCAGCAGCCGAATCGGGACAGTCCCTAAAGAGACCCAGTACTTC.